The 27 T cell receptor beta chains given below trace back to one sample, sequenced in a study of cytomegalovirus exposure and HLA in healthy donors. PCR amplification relied on 60 Vbeta primers (plus 13 Jbeta primers). Assay used: immunoSEQ multiplex PCR; TCRdb lists only in-frame clones, some missing. This sample has 70,000 to 95,000 clones, with around 76% found just once. Sequencing was done on a sample of PBMCs. These receptors all come from a man aged 35 to 55 in good health and CMV-seronegative.

The chain employs TRBV9 and TRBJ2-5; 7 bases are shared with TRBD2. TRBJ2-7 matches the DNA end more closely, so the J call is doubtful. Germline lookup yields CDR1 SGDLS and CDR2 YYNGEE. The CDR3 is 15 residues long. The CDR3 is CASSVRDYTSYEQYF. The CDR3 DNA sequence: TGTGCCAGCAGCGTCCGGGACTATACATCCTACGAGCAGTACTTC.

This clone was counted a single time. This chain connects TRBV6-6 to TRBJ1-3; weak D call: TRBD1 (5 bases). Germline assignment: CDR1 MNHNY and CDR2 SVGAGI (reference sequence). The CDR3 contains 14 residues. Trimming cost V 6 bases and J 0 bases, with 9 bases left between them. The DNA for the CDR3 is TGTGCCAGCAGGGTCGACAGCTCTGGAAACACCATATATTTT. As protein: CASRVDSSGNTIYF.

V is TRBV5-5 and J is TRBJ2-1, with TRBD2 matching over 7 bases. The V gene end was trimmed by 0 bases and the J gene end by 4 bases; junction bases not matched to a gene: 4. The CDR3 covers 15 residues. Germline V gene sequence: CDR1 SGHKS, CDR2 YYEKEE (reference sequence). The CDR3: CASSLEASGYNEQFF. CDR3 DNA: TGTGCCAGCAGCTTGGAGGCTAGCGGTTACAATGAGCAGTTCTTC.

The chain uses TRBV5-1 and TRBJ2-3; 12 bases match TRBD2. CDR1 is SGHRS, CDR2 YFSETQ, per germline. V lost 0 bases to trimming and J lost 2 bases; unmatched junction nucleotides: 4. The CDR3 has 17 amino acids. The CDR3 sequence is CASSLGTSGANTDTQYF. In DNA, the CDR3 is TGCGCCAGCAGCTTGGGGACTAGCGGGGCCAACACAGATACGCAGTATTTT.

This clone was observed a few times. The chain carries TRBV12-5 and TRBJ1-3; D is ambiguous. The CDR3 contains 15 residues. CDR1 and CDR2 from the germline V gene are LGHNT and FRNRAP. V gave up 0 bases and J gave up 8 bases, with 14 bases separating them. The CDR3 DNA reads as TGTGCTAGTGGTTTGGTACTAGTCAAAGGTGACACCATATATTTT. Residues: CASGLVLVKGDTIYF.

The genes are TRBV7-3 and TRBJ2-2; 8 nucleotides agree with TRBD1. This CDR3 region has 15 residues. Germline loops: CDR1 SGHTA, CDR2 FQGTGA. V trimming: 5 bases; J trimming: 5 bases; junction bases outside the gene matches: 7. CDR3 protein: CASSQQGVVTGELFF. CDR3 nucleotide sequence: TGTGCCAGCAGCCAACAGGGGGTGGTTACCGGGGAGCTGTTTTTT.

The chain carries TRBV5-8 and TRBJ2-2, with D possibly matching TRBD2 (5 bases). CDR3 length equals 17 residues. V was clipped by 2 bases and J by 0 bases, with 14 bases between them. Germline V CDR1 and CDR2: SGHTS, YDEGEE. CDR3 sequence reads: CASSFMMDFANTGELFF. DNA for the CDR3: TGTGCCAGCAGCTTCATGATGGACTTCGCGAACACCGGGGAGCTGTTTTTT. Looking up the rest from reference TRBV5-8 and TRBJ2-2 gives the full variable domain: EAGVTQSPTHLIKTRGQQATLRCSPISGHTSVYWYQQALGLGLQFLLWYDEGEERNRGNFPPRFSGRQFPNYSSELNVNALELEDSALYLCASSFMMDFANTGELFFGEGSRLTVL.

The chain combines TRBV18 with TRBJ2-7; 8 nucleotides match TRBD2. V lost 6 bases and J lost 5; bases outside the gene matches: 9. This CDR3 has 14 residues. CDR1 is KGHSH, CDR2 LQKENI, per germline. CDR3 nucleotide sequence: TGTGCCAGCTCTCAAAGCGGGAGCGTCCACGAGCAGTACTTC. It encodes CASSQSGSVHEQYF.

This chain connects TRBV28 to TRBJ1-2; 9 bases are a match to TRBD1. J was trimmed by 4 bases and V by 4 bases; bases with no gene match: 7. Germline V gene lookup returns CDR1 MDHEN and CDR2 SYDVKM. The CDR3 is 15 amino acids. This CDR3 is CASSSTADRGYGYTF. The CDR3 DNA follows: TGTGCCAGCAGTTCTACGGCGGACAGGGGCTATGGCTACACCTTC.

The chain employs TRBV5-8 and TRBJ2-7; no clear D. V gave up 2 bases and J gave up 4 bases, with 13 bases separating them. The CDR3 is made up of 14 amino acids. The V gene's germline CDR1 is SGHTS and CDR2 YDEGEE. The chain's CDR3 is CASSLSGIVYEQYF. CDR3 bases: TGTGCCAGCAGCTTATCAGGTATCGTTTACGAGCAGTACTTC. Filled out from reference TRBV5-8 and TRBJ2-7, the complete variable domain reads EAGVTQSPTHLIKTRGQQATLRCSPISGHTSVYWYQQALGLGLQFLLWYDEGEERNRGNFPPRFSGRQFPNYSSELNVNALELEDSALYLCASSLSGIVYEQYFGPGTRLTVT.

The gene calls are TRBV5-1 and TRBJ1-4; D not certain. V lost 4 bases to trimming and J lost 0 bases, with 13 bases between them. This CDR3 has 16 residues. Germline values: CDR1 SGHRS, CDR2 YFSETQ. In DNA form, the CDR3 reads TGCGCCAGCAGCGCTGTGTCAGGTTCAACTAATGAAAAACTGTTTTTT. Its protein product is CASSAVSGSTNEKLFF.

The genes are TRBV5-4 and TRBJ2-1; TRBD2 is a possible D gene (6 bases). Deletions cut 3 bases from V and 7 bases from J, with 14 bases between. Germline CDR1 and CDR2: SGHNT and YYREEE (reference sequence). The CDR3 is made up of 14 amino acids. DNA of the CDR3: TGTGCCAGCAGCTCGCTGGTAGCGGATAATGAGCAGTTCTTC. Protein sequence: CASSSLVADNEQFF.

This clone showed up just a few times. The chain has TRBV4-1 and TRBJ2-4; 8 bases map to TRBD2. This CDR3 is 18 amino acids long. J was trimmed by 0 bases and V by 4 bases; bases with no gene match: 11. Germline CDR1 MGHRA, CDR2 YSYEKL. CDR3 sequence (DNA): TGCGCCAGCAGCCCCGGGGGGGGAGCGGGGCTAGCCAAAAACATTCAGTACTTC. This codes for CASSPGGGAGLAKNIQYF.

This clone was counted only a few times. The chain recombines TRBV19 with TRBJ2-4; D might be TRBD2 (6 bases). Germline V CDR1 and CDR2: LNHDA, SQIVND (reference sequence). The V end was cut by 5 bases, the J end by 0 bases, with 14 bases between. There are 16 residues in the CDR3. CDR3 nucleotide sequence: TGTGCCAGTAGTCGTCGGGAGACCCTAGCCAAAAACATTCAGTACTTC. Translating it yields CASSRRETLAKNIQYF. The complete variable domain, with remaining parts taken from reference TRBV19 and TRBJ2-4, reads DGGITQSPKYLFRKEGQNVTLSCEQNLNHDAMYWYRQDPGQGLRLIYYSQIVNDFQKGDIAEGYSVSREKKESFPLTVTSAQKNPTAFYLCASSRRETLAKNIQYFGAGTRLSVL.

This chain joins TRBV7-9 and TRBJ2-4; a weak D match, TRBD1 (6 bases). Germline loops: CDR1 SEHNR, CDR2 FQNEAQ (reference sequence). The length of the CDR3 is 16 residues. Trimming removed 5 bases from V and 1 base from J, with 15 bases in between. CDR3 residues: CASSVGPGVAKNIQYF. The CDR3 bases are TGTGCCAGCAGCGTCGGACCAGGGGTGGCCAAAAACATTCAGTACTTC. Full variable domain (missing parts from reference TRBV7-9 and TRBJ2-4): DTGVSQNPRHKITKRGQNVTFRCDPISEHNRLYWYRQTLGQGPEFLTYFQNEAQLEKSRLLSDRFSAERPKGSFSTLEIQRTEQGDSAMYLCASSVGPGVAKNIQYFGAGTRLSVL.

This clone came up once. The chain joins TRBV7-2 to TRBJ2-1, with 13 bases fitting TRBD2. Germline lookup yields CDR1 SGHTA and CDR2 FQGNSA. This CDR3 contains 14 residues. V trimming: 5 bases; J trimming: 9 bases; junction bases outside the gene matches: 4. CDR3 bases: TGTGCCAGCAGCCAACTAGCGGGAGGGAGTGAGCAGTTCTTC. It yields the protein CASSQLAGGSEQFF.

This clone was seen once. This chain joins TRBV6-4 and TRBJ2-7; 11 bases align to TRBD1. This CDR3 region has 13 residues. V was clipped by 5 bases and J by 6 bases; unmatched bases: 3. Germline V gives CDR1 MRHNA, CDR2 SNTAGT. In DNA form, the CDR3 reads TGTGCCAGCAGTCGGGACAGGGGGAGCGAGCAGTACTTC. It translates to CASSRDRGSEQYF.

Only a few counts were recorded for this clone. The chain couples TRBV5-8 to TRBJ2-7; TRBD1 matches 8 bases. CDR1 and CDR2 (germline): SGHTS, YDEGEE. The CDR3 is made up of 14 amino acids. With 3 bases clipped from V and 2 bases from J, the junction kept 4 bases outside the gene matches. This chain's CDR3 is CASSWDRLPYEQYF. The CDR3 nucleotides are TGTGCCAGCAGCTGGGACAGGCTCCCCTACGAGCAGTACTTC. The full variable domain, with the rest looked up from reference TRBV5-8 and TRBJ2-7, is EAGVTQSPTHLIKTRGQQATLRCSPISGHTSVYWYQQALGLGLQFLLWYDEGEERNRGNFPPRFSGRQFPNYSSELNVNALELEDSALYLCASSWDRLPYEQYFGPGTRLTVT.

The V gene is TRBV19, the J gene TRBJ2-1; weak D call: TRBD1 (6 bases). CDR1 is LNHDA and CDR2 is SQIVND in the germline V gene (reference sequence). Trimming took off 0 bases at V and 2 bases at J, with 11 bases between the two ends. This CDR3 has 16 amino acids. In DNA form, the CDR3 reads TGTGCCAGTAGTATAGAGGGGGCAGTAACCTACAATGAGCAGTTCTTC. Amino acids: CASSIEGAVTYNEQFF.

The rearrangement links TRBV7-9 to TRBJ2-3; 14 bases match TRBD2. The CDR3 spans 19 residues. Germline V CDR1 and CDR2: SEHNR, FQNEAQ (reference sequence). V was clipped by 5 bases and J by 2 bases; unmatched bases: 12. Written as DNA, the CDR3 is TGTGCCAGCAGCCCCAGATATGGACTAGCGGGAGGCCTCACAGATACGCAGTATTTT. Amino acid sequence: CASSPRYGLAGGLTDTQYF.

The V gene is TRBV4-1, the J gene TRBJ1-1; TRBD1 agrees at 8 bases. V lost 2 bases and J lost 4; bases outside the gene matches: 15. Looked up from germline, CDR1 is MGHRA and CDR2 is YSYEKL. This CDR3 contains 18 residues. CDR3 coding DNA: TGCGCCAGCAGCCAAATCCTATCCAGGGGGCCGCGGAGCACTGAAGCTTTCTTT. Translating it yields CASSQILSRGPRSTEAFF.

There are a few counts of this clone. The chain employs TRBV29-1 and TRBJ1-1, with a tentative D call TRBD1 (6 bases). Germline V gene sequence: CDR1 SQVTM, CDR2 ANQGSEA. The germline V and J ends were trimmed by 5 bases and 5 bases, with 15 bases remaining between them. The CDR3 loop spans 13 amino acids. This CDR3 reads CSVLLQGSTEAFF. CDR3 nucleotides: TGCAGCGTTCTACTCCAGGGGAGTACTGAAGCTTTCTTT.

This clone has more than one count but fewer than ten. The gene calls are TRBV27 and TRBJ2-3, with TRBD2 matching over 8 bases. The CDR3 runs to 15 residues. J lost 6 bases, V lost 6 bases, and 11 bases had no gene match. CDR1 is MNHEY, CDR2 SMNVEV, per germline (reference sequence). CDR3 sequence: CASSWRGTSVDTQYF. DNA of the CDR3: TGTGCCAGCAGCTGGAGGGGGACTAGTGTGGATACGCAGTATTTT.

The chain employs TRBV19 and TRBJ1-5, with a possible D match to TRBD1 (5 bases). The CDR3 spans 14 residues. The V and J ends lost 10 bases and 4 bases respectively, with 17 bases between them. Germline V lookup: CDR1 LNHDA, CDR2 SQIVND (reference sequence). The CDR3 DNA is TGTGCCACTCAACGAACCCAGGGAAATCAGCCCCAGCATTTT. Residues: CATQRTQGNQPQHF. Complete variable domain (other parts from reference TRBV19 and TRBJ1-5): DGGITQSPKYLFRKEGQNVTLSCEQNLNHDAMYWYRQDPGQGLRLIYYSQIVNDFQKGDIAEGYSVSREKKESFPLTVTSAQKNPTAFYLCATQRTQGNQPQHFGDGTRLSIL.

J is TRBJ1-4 and V is TRBV30, with TRBD1 as a possible D gene (6 bases). The V gene lost 1 base and the J gene lost 6 bases, with 12 bases spanning the gap. The length of the CDR3 is 14 residues. Germline values: CDR1 GTSNPN, CDR2 SVGIG (reference sequence). In nucleotides, the CDR3 is TGTGCCTGGAGTGACCAGGGGATCGATGAAAAACTGTTTTTT. This sequence encodes CAWSDQGIDEKLFF.

The chain combines TRBV4-2 with TRBJ1-2; D gene unclear. The V gene's germline CDR1 is LGHNA and CDR2 YNFKEQ. There are 14 residues in the CDR3. V gave up 0 bases and J gave up 6 bases, with 11 bases separating them. The CDR3 loop is CASSQEQEVHGYTF. The CDR3, as DNA: TGTGCCAGCAGCCAAGAACAAGAAGTCCATGGCTACACCTTC.

The CDR3 DNA follows: TGTGCCTGGAGACCTTTTACTAGCGTCCTCGGGTATGAGCAGTTCTTC. This sequence encodes CAWRPFTSVLGYEQFF. The V gene is TRBV30, the J gene TRBJ2-1; 7 bases agree with TRBD2. The V gene's germline CDR1 is GTSNPN and CDR2 SVGIG (reference sequence). V was clipped by 3 bases and J by 8 bases; unmatched bases: 16. This CDR3 region has 16 residues.